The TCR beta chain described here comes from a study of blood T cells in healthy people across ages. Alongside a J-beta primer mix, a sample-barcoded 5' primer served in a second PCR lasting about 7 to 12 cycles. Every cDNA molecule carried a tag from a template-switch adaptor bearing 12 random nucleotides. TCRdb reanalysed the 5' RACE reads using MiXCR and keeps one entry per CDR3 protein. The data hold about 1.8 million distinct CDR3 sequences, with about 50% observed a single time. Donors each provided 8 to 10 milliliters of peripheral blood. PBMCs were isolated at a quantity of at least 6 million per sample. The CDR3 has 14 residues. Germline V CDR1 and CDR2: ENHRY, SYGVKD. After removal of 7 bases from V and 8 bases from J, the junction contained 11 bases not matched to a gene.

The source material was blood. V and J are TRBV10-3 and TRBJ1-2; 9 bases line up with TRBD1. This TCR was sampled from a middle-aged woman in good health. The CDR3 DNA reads TGTGCCATCAACCCCGGGACAGGGCTGAAAGGCTACACCTTC. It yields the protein CAINPGTGLKGYTF.